This TCR beta chain stems from a study of blood T cell repertoires in COVID-19. The overall study: Samples taken during acute and convalescent COVID-19 were collected in the United States, Italy and Spain. T cells, B-cell-depleted T cells, or PBMCs supplied cDNA or gDNA.

Recovered participants had two consecutive negative NP/OP PCR tests, healthcare professional clearance, or symptom resolution. Per the original data handling: Reference gene primer amplification gave nucleated cell count estimates. Sequencing used immunoSEQ multiplex PCR; TCRdb keeps in-frame clones, though not all of them. That table gives V, J and clone size, and the DNA gave D and trimming. Here the sample spans around 170,000 clones, under 85% being singletons. Sample: PBMCs or T cells enriched from blood (not recorded which). This receptor was identified in a man aged 45-60 years who had recovered from COVID-19.

The CDR3 bases are TGTGCCAGCTCTCCTACCTCCCCGACAGGAATTAGATCTGGCTACACCTTC. Amino acid sequence: CASSPTSPTGIRSGYTF. The gene calls are TRBV18 and TRBJ1-2; a weak D match, TRBD1 (6 bases). CDR1 and CDR2 (germline): KGHSH, LQKENI. V was cut by 6 bases and J by 7 bases, with 27 bases left in between. This CDR3 comprises 17 residues.